This paragraph covers one T cell receptor beta chain sequence. Other DNA sequences in this sample translate to the same CDR3. The source of the sample is a study of blood T cell repertoires in COVID-19. Participant ages covered about 18 to 90 years across 24 US areas. V dropped 4 bases and J dropped 3; count of bases not matched to a gene: 7. Germline assignment: CDR1 GTSNPN and CDR2 SVGIG (reference sequence). This CDR3 spans 16 amino acids. TCRdb keeps only in-frame clones here, not all; method: immunoSEQ multiplex PCR. The sample holds 280,000 or so clones, roughly 90% seen once. The rearrangement joins TRBV30 to TRBJ2-2, with TRBD2 identical over 11 bases. The sequence was obtained from a woman between 18 and 30 years old with acute COVID-19. The specimen sequenced was PBMCs or T cells enriched from blood (not recorded which). CDR3: CAWTISGRADTGELFF. DNA of the CDR3: TGTGCCTGGACGATTAGCGGGAGGGCGGACACCGGGGAGCTGTTTTTT.